The T cell receptor (beta chain) described here comes from a study of T cells after yellow fever vaccination. Study observations and caveats: Few clonotypes appeared in both CD4 and CD8 compartments. Booster samples showed a return of most primary-vaccination clones (almost 97% CD4, about 88% CD8).

TCR cDNA, made by 5'RACE template switching, carried an added universal primer site and UMIs. TCRdb reprocessed the 5' RACE reads with MiXCR, giving one entry per CDR3 protein. The table shows about 170,000 distinct CDR3 sequences, with 5.5% to 8% occurring only once. Concerning this clonotype itself: Its specificity is unknown.

The CDR3 sequence is 14 residues long. Trimming cost V 2 bases and J 2 bases, with 8 bases left between them. CDR1 and CDR2 from the germline V gene are SGHTA and FQGTGA. The V call is TRBV7-3, the J call TRBJ2-3; D is undetermined. The sequencing here drew on CD4+ T cells sorted from PBMCs, taken on the day of the first yellow fever vaccination. The TCR comes from a man aged 18-30 years who received the YFV17D yellow fever vaccine. The CDR3 is CASSLSRDTDTQYF. The CDR3 coding sequence is TGTGCCAGCAGCTTATCGCGAGACACAGATACGCAGTATTTT.